A selection of T cell receptor beta chains follows, all from one sample in a study of blood T cell repertoires in COVID-19. Produced via immunoSEQ multiplex PCR; TCRdb's table is partial and in-frame only. The sample consists of fewer than 400,000 clones, approximately 85% of them appearing once. Sequencing was done on a sample of PBMCs or T cells enriched from blood (not recorded which). The receptors derive from a man aged 25 to 40 who had recovered from COVID-19. The CDR3 runs from the conserved cysteine through the conserved F or W. The D gene is left open where the match is weak. Rows give clone size only sometimes, using once, few, many, or a class for an expanded clone.

j_call d_call clone_size v_call cdr3_aa cdr3_nt
TRBJ1-2 . . TRBV2 CASSSTQGAYGYTF TGTGCCAGCAGCTCTACACAGGGCGCCTATGGCTACACCTTC
TRBJ1-5 . . TRBV19 CASSKLNQPQHF TGTGCCAGTAGTAAGCTCAATCAGCCCCAGCATTTT
TRBJ2-5 . few TRBV15 CATSKAGGGHGAETQYF TGTGCCACCAGCAAAGCGGGTGGAGGACACGGGGCCGAGACCCAGTACTTC
TRBJ2-5 TRBD1 . TRBV27 CASSSGTGGVETQYF TGTGCCAGCAGTAGCGGGACAGGGGGCGTTGAGACCCAGTACTTC
TRBJ1-1 TRBD1 . TRBV5-3 CARSLTGVGTEAFF TGTGCCAGAAGCTTGACAGGGGTTGGGACTGAAGCTTTCTTT
TRBJ2-7 . . TRBV6-2/TRBV6-3 CASRYRVHSYEQYF TGTGCCAGCAGATACCGGGTCCACTCCTACGAGCAGTACTTC
TRBJ1-5 TRBD1 . TRBV6-1 CASSERPGQARVNQPQHF TGTGCCAGCAGTGAACGACCGGGACAGGCACGCGTCAATCAGCCCCAGCATTTT
TRBJ2-1 . . TRBV11-1 CASSLVQGPYNEQFF TGTGCCAGCAGCTTAGTACAGGGCCCCTACAATGAGCAGTTCTTC
TRBJ2-3 TRBD2 . TRBV28 CASSSSSGGLGWDTQYF TGTGCCAGCAGTTCGTCCTCAGGTGGACTAGGATGGGATACGCAGTATTTT
TRBJ2-7 TRBD1 . TRBV7-8 CASSFDRERGQYF TGTGCCAGCAGCTTCGACAGGGAACGGGGGCAGTACTTC
TRBJ2-2 TRBD2 . TRBV10-3 CAITPGTSLTGELFF TGTGCCATCACCCCCGGGACTAGCCTCACCGGGGAGCTGTTTTTT
TRBJ1-1 . . TRBV5-5 CASSFRRGNTEAFF TGTGCCAGCAGCTTTCGCAGGGGGAACACTGAAGCTTTCTTT
TRBJ1-2 . . TRBV18 CASSPFTAGMDYGYTF TGTGCCAGCTCGCCCTTTACTGCCGGGATGGACTATGGCTACACCTTC
TRBJ1-2 TRBD1 . TRBV19 CASWYPGGPYGYTF TGTGCCAGTTGGTATCCAGGGGGTCCGTATGGCTACACCTTC
TRBJ1-2 TRBD1 once TRBV5-4 CASSYLDRIDYGYTF TGTGCCAGCAGCTACCTGGACAGGATTGACTATGGCTACACCTTC
TRBJ2-1 . . TRBV3-1/TRBV3-2 CASSQQAGSYYNEQFF TGTGCCAGCAGCCAACAGGCGGGGAGTTATTACAATGAGCAGTTCTTC
TRBJ2-4 . once TRBV10-1 CASSDIGSARNIQYF TGCGCCAGCAGTGATATTGGTAGCGCAAGAAACATTCAGTACTTC
TRBJ2-3 TRBD2 . TRBV7-9 CASSFPGGPTDTQYF TGTGCCAGCAGCTTCCCGGGGGGGCCGACAGATACGCAGTATTTT
TRBJ1-1 TRBD1 . TRBV5-1 CASSLDAGGFTEAFF TGCGCCAGCAGCCTGGACGCAGGGGGCTTCACTGAAGCTTTCTTT
TRBJ2-7 TRBD1 . TRBV5-1 CASTTGTASYEQYF TGCGCCAGCACAACTGGGACAGCCTCCTACGAGCAGTACTTC
TRBJ1-2 . . TRBV11-2 CASSLAGTNYGYTF TGTGCCAGCAGCTTGGCGGGAACTAACTATGGCTACACCTTC
TRBJ1-1 . . TRBV7-9 CASSLSAEAFF TGTGCCAGCAGCTTATCCGCTGAAGCTTTCTTT
TRBJ1-1 . once TRBV19 CASSPNPVNTEAFF TGTGCCAGTTCCCCAAACCCAGTGAACACTGAAGCTTTCTTT
TRBJ2-7 TRBD1 once TRBV6-4 CASSDSGQGKQYF TGTGCCAGCAGTGATTCCGGACAGGGGAAGCAGTACTTC
TRBJ1-5 . few TRBV7-9 CASSLGSGNQPQHF TGTGCCAGCAGCTTAGGCAGCGGCAATCAGCCCCAGCATTTT
TRBJ1-2 . . TRBV5-1 CASSLSRRDYGYTF TGCGCCAGCAGCTTGTCGCGACGGGACTATGGCTACACCTTC
TRBJ2-1 . few TRBV2 CASSPIVKSSYNEQFF TGTGCCAGCAGTCCCATAGTCAAAAGCTCCTACAATGAGCAGTTCTTC
TRBJ2-1 . . TRBV7-8 CASSLVGPGAYNEQFF TGTGCCAGCAGCTTAGTCGGGCCGGGAGCCTACAATGAGCAGTTCTTC
TRBJ1-1 TRBD1 . TRBV7-3 CASSLQGDTEAFF TGTGCCAGCAGCTTGCAGGGGGACACTGAAGCTTTCTTT
TRBJ2-5 . . TRBV2 CASNGGRGVQETQYF TGTGCCAGCAATGGCGGCCGCGGGGTGCAAGAGACCCAGTACTTC
TRBJ2-7 . . TRBV7-3 CASSLHPQVGFLKQYF TGTGCCAGCAGCTTACATCCCCAAGTCGGTTTTTTGAAGCAGTACTTC
TRBJ2-1 . . TRBV24-1 CARGYNEQFF TGTGCCCGCGGTTACAATGAGCAGTTCTTC
TRBJ1-6 . . TRBV7-2 CASSLFGSPLHF TGTGCCAGCAGCTTATTCGGTTCACCCCTCCACTTT
TRBJ1-5 . . TRBV19 CASREVDSSNQPQHF TGTGCCAGTAGAGAGGTGGATTCGAGCAATCAGCCCCAGCATTTT
TRBJ2-2 . . TRBV7-2 CASSPRAGELFF TGTGCCAGCAGCCCCCGGGCCGGGGAGCTGTTTTTT
TRBJ1-1 TRBD1 . TRBV19 CASSIKGAKEAFF TGTGCCAGTAGTATAAAGGGGGCGAAGGAAGCTTTCTTT